The rows below give T cell receptor beta chains drawn from one sample of a study of T cell responses to AZD1222 COVID-19 vaccine. Assay used: immunoSEQ multiplex PCR; TCRdb lists only in-frame clones, some missing. The sample gives 75,000 to 95,000 clones, about 88% of which show up once; 13% is in the top ten. The input for sequencing was peripheral blood, taken on day 0 of AZD1222 vaccination. The receptor set was obtained from an adult in good health. CDR3s include the opening cysteine and the closing phenylalanine or tryptophan. Fields, in order: J gene, V gene, CDR3 protein.

J: TRBJ2-7
V: TRBV6-2/TRBV6-3
CDR3: CASSPGTGGPYEQYF

J: TRBJ1-3
V: TRBV2
CDR3: CASSVGDSSGNTIYF

J: TRBJ2-1
V: TRBV19
CDR3: CASRGEIAGGNEQFF

J: TRBJ1-2
V: TRBV4-3
CDR3: CASSHSSGGSYGYTF

J: TRBJ1-3
V: TRBV19
CDR3: CAGSVGGSAGNTIYF

J: TRBJ1-4
V: TRBV10-3
CDR3: CATGAVATNEKLFF

J: TRBJ1-5
V: TRBV12-3/TRBV12-4
CDR3: CASSLQGSQPQHF

J: TRBJ2-2
V: TRBV7-8
CDR3: CASSLWVGANTGELFF

J: TRBJ1-5
V: TRBV7-2
CDR3: CASSLVLTGRGGQPQHF

J: TRBJ1-1
V: TRBV10-1
CDR3: CASPEGAMNTEAFF

J: TRBJ2-6
V: TRBV28
CDR3: CASSSGFFAGANVLTF

J: TRBJ2-3
V: TRBV4-3
CDR3: CASSLNRGTDTQYF

J: TRBJ1-2
V: TRBV19
CDR3: CASSIAQELYGYTF

J: TRBJ1-2
V: TRBV28
CDR3: CASSPDRFSYTF

J: TRBJ2-7
V: TRBV10-3
CDR3: CAISDRPKGAYEQYF

J: TRBJ1-6
V: TRBV27
CDR3: CASSVQGLISSPLHF

J: TRBJ1-4
V: TRBV7-9
CDR3: CASSLTDGAEKLFF

J: TRBJ2-3
V: TRBV13
CDR3: CASSLALAGGYTDTQYF

J: TRBJ1-5
V: TRBV4-3
CDR3: CASSQEPGQGALPQHF

J: TRBJ1-1
V: TRBV7-9
CDR3: CASSRGPMGTPEAFF

J: TRBJ2-3
V: TRBV5-1
CDR3: CASSLLPERIGDTQYF

J: TRBJ1-6
V: TRBV27
CDR3: CASTDWGDNSPLHF

J: TRBJ1-1
V: TRBV12-3/TRBV12-4
CDR3: CASSFIRNTEAFF

J: TRBJ1-2
V: TRBV6-5
CDR3: CASSYHRYNYGYTF

J: TRBJ1-2
V: TRBV19
CDR3: CASSKAALYGYTF

J: TRBJ2-1
V: TRBV13
CDR3: CASSLYRGGSEQFF

J: TRBJ1-2
V: TRBV15
CDR3: CATSRDRQGSRRGYGYTF